This T cell receptor beta chain was sequenced in a study of T-cell memory formation after mild COVID-19. V gave up 8 bases and J gave up 4 bases, with 5 bases separating them. The CDR3 is made up of 11 amino acids. The germline V gene has CDR1 SEHNR and CDR2 FQNEAQ (reference sequence). This clonotype has just a few counts. TCRdb reanalysed the 5' RACE reads using MiXCR and keeps one entry per CDR3 protein. The sample has under 300,000 distinct CDR3 sequences, 16% seen once; the top ten hold roughly a fifth. The receptor was derived from a man aged 18 to 30 who had mild COVID-19 (a few samples of this study predate the infection). Cell type and time point are not known. Sequencing was performed on PBMCs or a T cell subset sorted from them (not recorded which). This chain uses TRBV7-9 with TRBJ2-2; D uncertain. The CDR3 DNA reads as TGTGCCAGCCTCTTCACCGGGGAGCTGTTTTTT. Protein product: CASLFTGELFF.